A selection of T cell receptor beta chains follows, all from one sample in a study of spatial heterogeneity in lung cancer. TCRdb re-analysed the 5' RACE reads in MiXCR, keeping a single row per CDR3 protein. The sample has tens of thousands of distinct CDR3 sequences, 5% to 7.5% seen once. Sample: lung tumor tissue, taken at surgery. These receptors came from a male donor with early-stage non-small cell lung cancer. CDR3s include the opening cysteine and the closing phenylalanine or tryptophan. The D gene is left open where the match is weak. Some rows have no size entry. The others give once, few or many, or a class for an expanded clone.

clone_size j_call v_call d_call cdr3_nt cdr3_aa
. TRBJ2-7 TRBV27 TRBD2 TGTGCCATACGACTAGCGGGAGCCGTCAACGAGCAGTACTTC CAIRLAGAVNEQYF
few TRBJ2-7 TRBV19 TRBD1 TGTGCCAGTAGGGACGACAGGGGAACCTCCTACGAGCAGTACTTC CASRDDRGTSYEQYF
many TRBJ1-1 TRBV5-1 TRBD1 TGCGCCAGCAGGGGGGACAGGGCGACTGAAGCTTTCTTT CASRGDRATEAFF
few TRBJ2-7 TRBV10-3 . TGTGCCATCAGTGAGTACGGCTCTGGAGTCGACGAGCAGTACTTC CAISEYGSGVDEQYF
many TRBJ2-2 TRBV2 . TGTGCCAGCAGTGCTTGGCAGAACACCGGGGAGCTGTTTTTT CASSAWQNTGELFF
many TRBJ1-1 TRBV29-1 . TGCAGCGTTGGCGCAGGGACCACTGAAGCTTTCTTT CSVGAGTTEAFF
. TRBJ1-5 TRBV7-9 TRBD1 TGTGCCAGCAGCTTAGGGACAGGGGATGCGTCCAATCAGCCCCAGCATTTT CASSLGTGDASNQPQHF
few TRBJ2-7 TRBV6-5 . TGTGCCACCTCCCGACGGGGACGACCCGTCTACGAGCAGTACTTC CATSRRGRPVYEQYF
. TRBJ2-1 TRBV7-2 TRBD1 TGTGCCAGCAGCATCCGAGGACAGGGACAGGTCCGAGGAGAGCAGTTCTTC CASSIRGQGQVRGEQFF
. TRBJ2-1 TRBV7-8 . TGTGCCAGCAGCTTAGAGGGGTGGAATGAGCAGTTCTTC CASSLEGWNEQFF
many TRBJ2-5 TRBV6-2/TRBV6-3 . TGTGCCAGCTCCTTTTACCGGGACTACCAAGAGACCCAGTACTTC CASSFYRDYQETQYF
. TRBJ1-5 TRBV6-5 TRBD1 TGTGCCAGCAGTCGAGGGACAGGGGCGAATCAGCCCCAGCATTTT CASSRGTGANQPQHF
few TRBJ2-1 TRBV11-2 . TGTGCCAGCAGCTTAGTGTGGATGTCCTACAATGAGCAGTTCTTC CASSLVWMSYNEQFF
. TRBJ1-2 TRBV5-1 . TGCGCCAGCAGCTTGGACAACTTTTATGATGGCTACACCTTC CASSLDNFYDGYTF
many TRBJ2-3 TRBV9 TRBD2 TGTGCCAGCAGCGTAGGGGGACTAGCGGGTTCCACAGATACGCAGTATTTT CASSVGGLAGSTDTQYF
medium-sized TRBJ2-1 TRBV7-9 . TGTGCCAGCAGCTTAGGTGGTTGGGGTAATGAGCAGTTCTTC CASSLGGWGNEQFF
. TRBJ1-3 TRBV20-1 TRBD1 TGCAGTGCTAGTCAGATGATAGGGGTCACAGGGGGCACCATATATTTT CSASQMIGVTGGTIYF
. TRBJ1-5 TRBV28 TRBD1 TGTGCCAGCAGCTGGGACAGCGGGAGGCGAAATCAGCCCCAGCATTTT CASSWDSGRRNQPQHF
many TRBJ2-7 TRBV7-3 TRBD2 TGTGCCAGCAGCTTAACTAGCGGGAGTCCCCCCTACGAGCAGTACTTC CASSLTSGSPPYEQYF
many TRBJ1-2 TRBV20-1 . TGCAGTGCTTACAAGGGCACAGTCGATTATGGCTACACCTTC CSAYKGTVDYGYTF
medium-sized TRBJ1-2 TRBV28 . TGTGCCAGCAGTTTTTGGGAAGCTGGCTACACCTTC CASSFWEAGYTF
few TRBJ2-7 TRBV11-2 . TGTGCCAGCAGCTCGGTCTACGAGCAGTACTTC CASSSVYEQYF
many TRBJ2-2 TRBV7-2 . TGTGCCAGCATGCGTACAAGGGGGGAGCTGTTTTTT CASMRTRGELFF
. TRBJ2-7 TRBV18 . TGTGCCAGCTCACCAACGACGGGCGAGCAGTACTTC CASSPTTGEQYF
. TRBJ2-2 TRBV7-3 TRBD1 TGTGCCAGCAGCTTAAAGGCGACAGGGGCGAACACCGGGGAGCTGTTTTTT CASSLKATGANTGELFF
. TRBJ2-3 TRBV5-4 TRBD2 TGTGCCAGTAACCCCGGGGGACTAGCGATCTGGGATACGCAGTATTTT CASNPGGLAIWDTQYF
few TRBJ1-5 TRBV18 TRBD1 TGTGCCAGCTCACCAAGCAGACAGGGCGGCAATCAGCCCCAGCATTTT CASSPSRQGGNQPQHF
many TRBJ2-7 TRBV9 TRBD2 TGTGCCAGCAGCGCTAGCGGGGTTTCCTACGAGCAGTACTTC CASSASGVSYEQYF
many TRBJ2-7 TRBV29-1 TRBD1 TGCAGCGGCCGGGACAGGGGTATAGGCGAGCAGTACTTC CSGRDRGIGEQYF
few TRBJ2-3 TRBV18 . TGTGCCAGCTCACCATCGGGGATTTGGGACACAGATACGCAGTATTTT CASSPSGIWDTDTQYF